One TCR beta chain is described in this entry. The antigen remains unidentified. This specimen comes from a study of cytomegalovirus exposure and HLA in healthy donors. Study-level results: Per published accounts, TCR beta sequences correctly predicted the HLA-A and HLA-B alleles of most subjects. TCR beta chain V- and J-gene trimming was linked, in a later analysis, to a missense variant in DCLRE1C. Roughly uniform depth of sequencing across donors was assumed in presence/absence analyses.

Germline V lookup: CDR1 SGHDT, CDR2 YYEEEE. This CDR3 is built from 12 residues. V gave up 4 bases and J gave up 7 bases; unmatched junction bases: 3. PCR was performed using 60 Vbeta and 13 Jbeta primers. As handled by the study authors: Later, an analysis found about 77 million unique TCR beta chains, and about 10 million of these were shared. Produced via immunoSEQ multiplex PCR; TCRdb's table is partial and in-frame only. D and trimming were read from the DNA, whereas the V and J calls and clone size are those reported in that table. The data hold fewer than 200,000 clones, with 65% to 85% observed a single time.

Source material: PBMCs. J is TRBJ1-1 and V is TRBV5-6; 8 bases agree with TRBD1. The source of this sequence is a female donor in good health and CMV-seronegative. CDR3 residues: CASSLDRDEAFF. CDR3 sequence (DNA): TGTGCCAGCAGCCTGGACAGGGATGAAGCTTTCTTT.